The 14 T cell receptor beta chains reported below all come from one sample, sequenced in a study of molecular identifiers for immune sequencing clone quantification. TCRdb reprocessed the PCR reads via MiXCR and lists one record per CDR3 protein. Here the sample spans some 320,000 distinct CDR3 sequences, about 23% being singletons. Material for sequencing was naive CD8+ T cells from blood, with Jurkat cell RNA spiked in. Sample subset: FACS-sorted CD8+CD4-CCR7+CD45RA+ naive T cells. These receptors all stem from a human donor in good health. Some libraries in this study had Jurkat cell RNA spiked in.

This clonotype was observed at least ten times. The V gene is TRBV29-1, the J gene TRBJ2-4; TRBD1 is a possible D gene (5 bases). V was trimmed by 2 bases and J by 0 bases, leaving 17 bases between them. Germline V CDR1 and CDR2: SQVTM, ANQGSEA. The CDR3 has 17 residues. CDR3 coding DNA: TGCAGCGTTGAAAATCTAGAAGGGGTTTTAGCCAAAAACATTCAGTACTTC. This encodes CSVENLEGVLAKNIQYF.

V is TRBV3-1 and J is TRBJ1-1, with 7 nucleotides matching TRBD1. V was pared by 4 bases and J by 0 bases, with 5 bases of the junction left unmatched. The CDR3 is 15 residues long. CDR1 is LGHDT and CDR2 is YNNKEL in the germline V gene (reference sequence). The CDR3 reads CASSRVQGMNTEAFF. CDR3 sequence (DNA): TGTGCCAGCAGCCGAGTACAGGGGATGAACACTGAAGCTTTCTTT.

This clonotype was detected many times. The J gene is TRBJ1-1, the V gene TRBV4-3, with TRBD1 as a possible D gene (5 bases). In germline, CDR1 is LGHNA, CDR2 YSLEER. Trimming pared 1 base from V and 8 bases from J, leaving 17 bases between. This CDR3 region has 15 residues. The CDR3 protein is CASSQARVPSWEAFF. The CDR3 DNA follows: TGCGCCAGCAGCCAAGCCAGGGTCCCCTCCTGGGAAGCTTTCTTT.

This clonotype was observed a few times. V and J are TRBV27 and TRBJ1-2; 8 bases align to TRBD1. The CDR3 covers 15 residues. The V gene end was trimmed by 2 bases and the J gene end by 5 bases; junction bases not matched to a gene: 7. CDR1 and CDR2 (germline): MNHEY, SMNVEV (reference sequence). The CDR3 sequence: CASSLTQGAIYGYTF. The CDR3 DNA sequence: TGTGCCAGCAGTTTAACCCAGGGGGCGATTTATGGCTACACCTTC.

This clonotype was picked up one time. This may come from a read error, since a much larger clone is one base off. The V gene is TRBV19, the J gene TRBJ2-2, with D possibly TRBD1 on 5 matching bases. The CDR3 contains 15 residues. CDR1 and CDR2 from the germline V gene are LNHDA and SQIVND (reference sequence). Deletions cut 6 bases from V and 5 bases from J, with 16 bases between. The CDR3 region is CASRPGAGSTGELFF. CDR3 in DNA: TGTGCCAGTAGGCCTGGGGCAGGGTCAACCGGGGAGCTGTTTTTT.

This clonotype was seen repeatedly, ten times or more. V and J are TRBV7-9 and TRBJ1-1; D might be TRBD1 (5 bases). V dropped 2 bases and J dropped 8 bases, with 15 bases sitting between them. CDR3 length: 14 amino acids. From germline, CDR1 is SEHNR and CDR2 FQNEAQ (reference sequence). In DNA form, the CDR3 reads TGTGCCAGCAGCTTACCTCAACCGACAGCGGAAGCTTTCTTT. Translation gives CASSLPQPTAEAFF.

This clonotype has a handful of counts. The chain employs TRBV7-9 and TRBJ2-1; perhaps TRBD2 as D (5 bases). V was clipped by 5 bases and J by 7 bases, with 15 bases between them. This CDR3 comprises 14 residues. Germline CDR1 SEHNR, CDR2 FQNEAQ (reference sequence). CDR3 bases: TGTGCCAGCAGCCCAACTCTAGCCCCAAATGAGCAGTTCTTC. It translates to CASSPTLAPNEQFF.

The chain's CDR3 is CASSQVGGAHEQYF. CDR3 coding DNA: TGCGCCAGCAGCCAAGTGGGGGGGGCGCACGAGCAGTACTTC. This sequence joins TRBV4-3 and TRBJ2-7; tentatively, D is TRBD2 (7 bases). V lost 1 base to trimming and J lost 5 bases, with 12 bases between them. Germline lookup yields CDR1 LGHNA and CDR2 YSLEER. This CDR3 region has 14 residues.

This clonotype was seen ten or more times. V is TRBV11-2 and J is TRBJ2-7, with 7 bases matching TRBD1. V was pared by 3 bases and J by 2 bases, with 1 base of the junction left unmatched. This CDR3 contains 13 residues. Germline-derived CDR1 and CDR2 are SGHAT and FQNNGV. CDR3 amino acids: CASSFGTAYEQYF. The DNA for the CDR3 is TGTGCCAGCAGCTTCGGGACAGCCTACGAGCAGTACTTC.

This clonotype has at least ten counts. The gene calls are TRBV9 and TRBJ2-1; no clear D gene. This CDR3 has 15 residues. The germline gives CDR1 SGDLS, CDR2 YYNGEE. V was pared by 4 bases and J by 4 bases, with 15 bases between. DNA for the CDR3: TGTGCCAGCAGCCCGCCGGTTAAGGGTTACAATGAGCAGTTCTTC. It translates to CASSPPVKGYNEQFF. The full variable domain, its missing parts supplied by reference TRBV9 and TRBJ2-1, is DSGVTQTPKHLITATGQRVTLRCSPRSGDLSVYWYQQSLDQGLQFLIQYYNGEERAKGNILERFSAQQFPDLHSELNLSSLELGDSALYFCASSPPVKGYNEQFFGPGTRLTVL.

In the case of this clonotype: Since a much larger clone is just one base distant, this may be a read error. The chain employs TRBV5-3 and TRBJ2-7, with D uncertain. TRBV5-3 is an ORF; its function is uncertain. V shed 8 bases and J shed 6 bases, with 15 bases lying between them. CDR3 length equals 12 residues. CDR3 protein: CASANAGFEQYF. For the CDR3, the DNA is TGTGCCAGCGCCAATGCCGGGTTCGAGCAGTACTTC.

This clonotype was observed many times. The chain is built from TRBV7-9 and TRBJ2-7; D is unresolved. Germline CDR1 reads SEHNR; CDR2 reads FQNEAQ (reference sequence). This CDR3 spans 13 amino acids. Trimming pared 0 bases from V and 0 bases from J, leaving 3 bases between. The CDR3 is CASSLANSYEQYF. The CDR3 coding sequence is TGTGCCAGCAGCTTAGCAAACTCCTACGAGCAGTACTTC.

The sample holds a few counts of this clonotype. The CDR3 DNA sequence: TGCAGTGCTATTTCATCGAGCGGGGGGGCCAACGGGGAGCTGTTTTTT. This translates into CSAISSSGGANGELFF. The genes are TRBV20-1 and TRBJ2-2; 10 bases are shared with TRBD2. This CDR3 is built from 16 residues. Per germline, CDR1 DFQATT and CDR2 SNEGSKA (reference sequence). V shed 4 bases and J 7 bases; nucleotides not matched to a gene: 12.

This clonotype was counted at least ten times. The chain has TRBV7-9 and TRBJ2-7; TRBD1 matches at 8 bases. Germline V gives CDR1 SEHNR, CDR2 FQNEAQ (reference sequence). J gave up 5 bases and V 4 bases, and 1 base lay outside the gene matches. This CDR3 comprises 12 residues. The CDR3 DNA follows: TGTGCCAGCAGCTGGACAGGGAACGAGCAGTACTTC. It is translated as CASSWTGNEQYF. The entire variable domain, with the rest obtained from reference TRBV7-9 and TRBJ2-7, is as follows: DTGVSQNPRHKITKRGQNVTFRCDPISEHNRLYWYRQTLGQGPEFLTYFQNEAQLEKSRLLSDRFSAERPKGSFSTLEIQRTEQGDSAMYLCASSWTGNEQYFGPGTRLTVT.